This T cell receptor beta chain came from a study of T-cell memory formation after mild COVID-19. Study-wide context: Each donor largely had its own TCR clusters.

The CDR3 has 15 amino acids. Germline V gene lookup returns CDR1 KGHSH and CDR2 LQKENI. This clonotype was observed a handful of times. The antigen remains undetermined. One junction end disagrees with the germline gene, perhaps due to a read error. Points from the study as a whole: Pre-infection memory held some responding clones, suggesting pre-existing cross-reactive T cells responded. Clones contracting day 15 to 85 were balanced CD4/CD8; later expanders leaned CD4+. The study found contracting CD4+ clones mainly in CM and EM and contracting CD8+ clones in EMRA.

Using its own MiXCR run on the 5' RACE reads, TCRdb lists one record per CDR3 protein. The sample yields fewer than 200,000 distinct CDR3 sequences, 13% seen once. The J gene is TRBJ1-2, the V gene TRBV18; weak D call: TRBD1 (5 bases). The sequence was obtained from a man aged 18 to 29 who had mild COVID-19 (a few samples of this study predate the infection). Cell type and time point are not known. Sequenced: PBMCs or a T cell subset sorted from them (not recorded which). CDR3 in amino acids: CASSPQAQEGYGYTF. The DNA for the CDR3 is TGTGCCAGCTCGCCACAGGCTCAGGAGGGCTATGGCTACACCTTC. The whole variable domain, remainder taken from reference TRBV18 and TRBJ1-2, is NAGVMQNPRHLVRRRGQEARLRCSPMKGHSHVYWYRQLPEEGLKFMVYLQKENIIDESGMPKERFSAEFPKEGPSILRIQQVVRGDSAAYFCASSPQAQEGYGYTFGSGTRLTVV.